The 30 T cell receptor beta chains presented below share a single source sample, sequenced in a study of T cell repertoires in cytomegalovirus infection. TCRdb ran MiXCR on the reads and lists one entry per CDR3 protein. Among around 900,000 distinct CDR3 sequences listed, about 33% were seen once. These receptors lack a known antigen. Sequenced material: cultured CD8+ T cells from PBMCs, taken from culture after CMV antigen stimulation. All receptors come from a human donor in good health (CMV status not recorded). Some clones in this sample may be carry-over from other donors' samples.

On this clonotype: One end of the junction does not line up with germline, which may come from a read error. The chain is built from TRBV12-5 and TRBJ2-1; 9 bases are shared with TRBD1. The CDR3 spans 13 residues. From germline, CDR1 is LGHNT and CDR2 FRNRAP. CDR3 amino acids: CSSGLPGTGIRFF. The DNA of the CDR3 is TGTTCTAGTGGTTTACCGGGGACAGGGATACGGTTCTTC.

The chain has TRBV11-2 and TRBJ2-2; 12 nucleotides agree with TRBD1. The CDR3 spans 17 residues. The V segment lost 3 bases and the J segment 8 bases; nucleotides outside the gene matches: 10. CDR1 is SGHAT and CDR2 is FQNNGV in the germline V gene. The CDR3 loop reads CASSLKGTGGITGELFF. As DNA, the CDR3 is TGTGCCAGCAGCTTGAAGGGGACAGGGGGCATCACAGGGGAGCTGTTTTTT.

The chain carries TRBV6-5 and TRBJ2-1; 13 bases line up with TRBD2. CDR3 length: 17 amino acids. Germline CDR1 reads MNHEY; CDR2 reads SVGAGI. Unmatched junction bases numbered 8, after V lost 8 bases and J lost 1 base. The CDR3 region is CASRDQTSGGSYNEQFF. DNA for the CDR3: TGTGCCAGCCGTGACCAGACTAGCGGGGGGTCCTACAATGAGCAGTTCTTC.

At least ten counts were recorded for this clonotype. The rearrangement links TRBV7-8 to TRBJ2-2; TRBD1 aligns across 10 bases. With V trimmed by 4 bases and J by 4 bases, 3 bases remained unmatched. The CDR3 totals 15 residues. The germline CDR1 and CDR2 sequences are SGHVS and FQNEAQ. The CDR3 is CASSYGTGATGELFF. In DNA, the CDR3 is TGTGCCAGCAGCTACGGGACAGGGGCCACCGGGGAGCTGTTTTTT.

CDR3: CASLGTGDTGELFF. In DNA, the CDR3 is TGTGCCAGTCTCGGGACAGGGGACACCGGGGAGCTGTTTTTT. V usage is TRBV12-3 or TRBV12-4 and J usage is TRBJ2-2; TRBD1 agrees at 10 bases. The CDR3 spans 14 residues. After removal of 9 bases from V and 3 bases from J, the junction contained 4 bases not matched to a gene.

This clonotype has just a few counts. The gene calls are TRBV4-3 and TRBJ2-1, with 7 bases identical to TRBD2. V gave up 3 bases and J gave up 8 bases; unmatched junction bases: 19. The CDR3 is 18 residues long. The V gene's germline CDR1 is LGHNA and CDR2 YSLEER. CDR3: CASSQGGRVRLGVDEQFF. DNA of the CDR3: TGCGCCAGCAGCCAGGGGGGGAGGGTGAGGTTGGGTGTCGATGAGCAGTTCTTC.

The chain combines TRBV20-1 with TRBJ1-1; no clear D. The V end was cut by 0 bases, the J end by 5 bases, with 19 bases between. Germline lookup yields CDR1 DFQATT and CDR2 SNEGSKA (reference sequence). The CDR3 is 16 amino acids. This CDR3 reads CSARDRRQAVGTEAFF. CDR3 DNA sequence: TGCAGTGCTAGAGACCGTCGGCAGGCAGTGGGGACTGAAGCTTTCTTT.

This clonotype has only a few counts. The V gene is TRBV5-6, the J gene TRBJ2-1; 9 bases are shared with TRBD1. The CDR3 has 15 amino acids. V gave up 4 bases and J gave up 6 bases; unmatched junction bases: 8. Per the germline V gene, CDR1 is SGHDT and CDR2 is YYEEEE. CDR3 region: CASSLGQGESNEQFF. The DNA of the CDR3 is TGTGCCAGCAGCCTGGGACAGGGTGAAAGCAATGAGCAGTTCTTC.

DNA of the CDR3: TGTGCCAGCAGCCGCTGGGACAGGCCAGTTTATGGCTACACCTTC. As protein: CASSRWDRPVYGYTF. J is TRBJ1-2 and V is TRBV5-6, with 8 bases lining up with TRBD1. Unmatched junction bases numbered 10, after V lost 4 bases and J lost 5 bases. The CDR3 contains 15 residues. Germline loops: CDR1 SGHDT, CDR2 YYEEEE.

The chain joins TRBV27 to TRBJ2-3, with TRBD2 identical over 13 bases. Trimming cost V 6 bases and J 4 bases; bases outside gene matches: 4. Germline V CDR1 and CDR2: MNHEY, SMNVEV (reference sequence). This CDR3 comprises 15 residues. CDR3 nucleotide sequence: TGTGCCAGCAGACGGACTAGCGGGGGTGCAGATACGCAGTATTTT. Translated, it gives CASRRTSGGADTQYF.

This clonotype showed up many times. J is TRBJ1-6 and V is TRBV6-6, with D possibly being TRBD1 (5 bases). V lost 0 bases, J lost 7 bases, and 7 bases lay in between. CDR3 length equals 14 residues. The V gene's germline CDR1 is MNHNY and CDR2 SVGAGI (reference sequence). The CDR3 region is CASSYSGVNSPLHF. Written as DNA, the CDR3 is TGTGCCAGCAGTTACTCAGGGGTCAATTCACCCCTCCACTTT.

This clonotype was found a few times. The chain uses TRBV12-5 and TRBJ2-1, with TRBD1 matching over 10 bases. With V trimmed by 6 bases and J by 5 bases, 4 bases remained unmatched. This CDR3 has 14 residues. From germline, CDR1 is LGHNT and CDR2 FRNRAP. The CDR3 sequence is CASGRQGADNEQFF. CDR3 nucleotides: TGTGCTAGTGGACGACAGGGGGCTGACAATGAGCAGTTCTTC. Complete variable domain (other parts from reference TRBV12-5 and TRBJ2-1): DARVTQTPRHKVTEMGQEVTMRCQPILGHNTVFWYRQTMMQGLELLAYFRNRAPLDDSGMPKDRFSAEMPDATLATLKIQPSEPRDSAVYFCASGRQGADNEQFFGPGTRLTVL.

This clonotype was picked up a small number of times. The CDR3 loop reads CSARGLAYNEQFF. Written as DNA, the CDR3 is TGCAGTGCTAGAGGACTAGCGTACAATGAGCAGTTCTTC. The chain couples TRBV20-1 to TRBJ2-1, with 8 bases identical to TRBD2. V gave up 1 base and J gave up 4 bases; unmatched junction bases: 0. The germline gives CDR1 DFQATT, CDR2 SNEGSKA (reference sequence). The CDR3 sequence is 13 residues long.

This clonotype was picked up a small number of times. The V gene is TRBV3-1, the J gene TRBJ2-1, with TRBD1 matching over 9 bases. V was clipped by 3 bases and J by 5 bases; unmatched bases: 2. The length of the CDR3 is 14 residues. Germline CDR1 LGHDT, CDR2 YNNKEL (reference sequence). In DNA, the CDR3 is TGTGCCAGCAGCCACGGGACAGGGAACAATGAGCAGTTCTTC. Translating it yields CASSHGTGNNEQFF.

The V gene is TRBV6-6, the J gene TRBJ1-6; unclear D gene. This CDR3 has 15 amino acids. Trimming took 0 bases from V and 8 from J, leaving 11 bases between them. In germline, CDR1 is MNHNY, CDR2 SVGAGI (reference sequence). The DNA of the CDR3 is TGTGCCAGCAGTTACTCGATAGGGAGTGATTCACCCCTCCACTTT. Translated, it gives CASSYSIGSDSPLHF.

This clonotype occurred many times. J is TRBJ1-1 and V is TRBV6-2 or TRBV6-3; 7 bases fit TRBD1. Germline trimming cut 2 bases from V and 5 bases from J; bases unmatched to any gene: 8. CDR1 is MNHEY and CDR2 is SVGEGT in the germline V gene. This CDR3 is 15 amino acids long. The CDR3, as DNA: TGTGCCAGCAGTTACAGAGGGGGCGGATGGACTGAAGCTTTCTTT. As protein: CASSYRGGGWTEAFF.

This clonotype has more than one count but fewer than ten. The chain combines TRBV5-4 with TRBJ2-2; D might be TRBD1 (6 bases). Germline-derived CDR1 and CDR2 are SGHNT and YYREEE (reference sequence). This CDR3 comprises 16 residues. Between the trimmed V and J ends, which lost 5 bases and 0 bases, there was a span of 14 bases. The CDR3 DNA reads as TGTGCCAGCAGTCAAACCGGGACAACGAACACCGGGGAGCTGTTTTTT. The encoded protein is CASSQTGTTNTGELFF.

In this sample, this clonotype turned up many times. This chain links TRBV7-6 with TRBJ2-2; D is possibly TRBD1 (6 bases). The length of the CDR3 is 14 residues. From germline, CDR1 is SGHVS and CDR2 FNYEAQ. V shed 8 bases and J shed 6 bases, with 16 bases lying between them. The CDR3 here is CASGWQGLAGELFF. The CDR3 DNA sequence: TGTGCCAGCGGATGGCAGGGGTTGGCCGGGGAGCTGTTTTTT.

The J gene is TRBJ2-3, the V gene TRBV28, with D possibly being TRBD1 (6 bases). V lost 8 bases and J 3 bases, leaving 18 bases between the germline ends. The CDR3 extends over 15 amino acids. The germline CDR1 and CDR2 sequences are MDHEN and SYDVKM. The CDR3 is CASFDYREGTDTQYF. The CDR3, as DNA: TGTGCCAGCTTTGACTACAGGGAAGGGACAGATACGCAGTATTTT.

This clonotype was seen a single time. CDR3 nucleotide sequence: TGTGCCAGCAGCCCCGTCCCGGGACTAGGTTTTCGGATAGATACGCAGTATTTT. This gives the protein CASSPVPGLGFRIDTQYF. This chain connects TRBV14 to TRBJ2-3; 8 bases fit TRBD2. The CDR3 consists of 18 residues. J was trimmed by 5 bases and V by 4 bases; bases with no gene match: 17. Germline V CDR1 and CDR2: SGHDN, FVKESK.

The rearrangement joins TRBV2 to TRBJ1-2; D is ambiguous. V lost 2 bases to trimming and J lost 0 bases, with 37 bases between them. Germline-derived CDR1 and CDR2 are SNHLY and FYNNEI. The CDR3 is 24 amino acids. The CDR3 spells CASSEPWEIPPTHVSASTNYGYTF. The CDR3 coding sequence is TGTGCCAGCAGTGAACCGTGGGAGATTCCCCCAACTCACGTGTCGGCGTCCACTAACTATGGCTACACCTTC.

This clonotype has more than one count but fewer than ten. This chain connects TRBV2 to TRBJ1-4; the D gene is possibly TRBD1 (5 bases). This CDR3 has 16 residues. V shed 6 bases and J shed 3 bases, with 17 bases lying between them. CDR1 and CDR2 from the germline V gene are SNHLY and FYNNEI. CDR3 protein: CASRPREELSNEKLFF. Written as DNA, the CDR3 is TGTGCCAGCAGGCCCAGGGAGGAGCTTTCTAATGAAAAACTGTTTTTT.

The rearrangement joins TRBV6-5 to TRBJ2-7; TRBD1 matches 7 bases. This CDR3 region has 15 residues. Germline V gives CDR1 MNHEY, CDR2 SVGAGI. After removal of 2 bases from V and 1 base from J, the junction contained 5 bases not matched to a gene. CDR3 nucleotides: TGTGCCAGCAGTTACAATCGGGACAGATCCTACGAGCAGTACTTC. Its protein product is CASSYNRDRSYEQYF.

The V gene is TRBV6-1, the J gene TRBJ2-7, with D possibly TRBD2 on 6 matching bases. Germline CDR1 is MNHNS and CDR2 is SASEGT. V shed 5 bases and J shed 0 bases, with 11 bases lying between them. The CDR3 has 14 residues. The CDR3, as DNA: TGTGCCAGCAGTTTCGCGGGGTCCTCCTACGAGCAGTACTTC. This gives the protein CASSFAGSSYEQYF.

The chain carries TRBV9 and TRBJ2-5, with D hard to call. Per the germline V gene, CDR1 is SGDLS and CDR2 is YYNGEE. CDR3 length equals 15 residues. V lost 0 bases to trimming and J lost 2 bases, with 11 bases between them. CDR3 residues: CASSVGPGQQETQYF. The CDR3 DNA sequence: TGTGCCAGCAGCGTAGGACCGGGCCAGCAAGAGACCCAGTACTTC. The full variable domain, completed using reference TRBV9 and TRBJ2-5, is DSGVTQTPKHLITATGQRVTLRCSPRSGDLSVYWYQQSLDQGLQFLIQYYNGEERAKGNILERFSAQQFPDLHSELNLSSLELGDSALYFCASSVGPGQQETQYFGPGTRLLVL.

In nucleotides, the CDR3 is TGTGCCAGCAGTGATCGGTCAGTCTCTGGAAACACCATATATTTT. It translates to CASSDRSVSGNTIYF. The chain has TRBV25-1 and TRBJ1-3; D remains ambiguous. From germline, CDR1 is MGHDK and CDR2 SYGVNS. V was cut by 3 bases and J by 0 bases, with 9 bases left in between. The CDR3 covers 15 residues.

This clonotype was seen ten or more times. V is TRBV7-9 and J is TRBJ1-1, with unresolved D. Germline assignment: CDR1 SEHNR and CDR2 FQNEAQ (reference sequence). With 1 base removed from V and 7 bases from J, the gap between germline ends came to 7 bases. The CDR3 consists of 12 residues. The CDR3 DNA follows: TGTGCCAGCAGCTTAGGGGCAGGTGAAGCTTTCTTT. Protein product: CASSLGAGEAFF.

This chain links TRBV6-2 or TRBV6-3 with TRBJ1-2; TRBD1 matches 8 bases. The CDR3 is made up of 16 amino acids. J lost 1 base, V lost 2 bases, and 6 bases had no gene match. CDR1 and CDR2 from the germline V gene are MNHEY and SVGEGT. Here the CDR3 DNA reads TGTGCCAGCAGTTACCGTTCAGGGGGCAGTAACTATGGCTACACCTTC. Its protein is CASSYRSGGSNYGYTF.

This clonotype has at least ten counts. The chain carries TRBV6-1 and TRBJ2-7; 9 nucleotides match TRBD1. V trimming: 2 bases; J trimming: 3 bases; junction bases outside the gene matches: 11. The CDR3 totals 17 residues. The germline CDR1 and CDR2 sequences are MNHNS and SASEGT. CDR3 DNA sequence: TGTGCCAGCAGTGAAAGGTCCCCGGGACAGGGCATCTACGAGCAGTACTTC. Translated: CASSERSPGQGIYEQYF.

To note about this clonotype: The junction departs from the called germline gene at one end, perhaps through a read error. The chain is built from TRBV7-8 and TRBJ2-3, with 10 bases lining up with TRBD2. The CDR3 consists of 16 residues. Germline assignment: CDR1 SGHVS and CDR2 FQNEAQ. The CDR3 here is CASSSLAGASTYTQYF. CDR3 DNA sequence: TGTGCCAGCAGCTCCCTAGCGGGGGCGAGCACATATACGCAGTATTTT.